The subject of this entry is one TCR beta chain. Its antigen is currently unknown. Amplification used 60 Vbeta primers and 13 Jbeta primers. Clones were sequenced by immunoSEQ multiplex PCR, and TCRdb holds only the in-frame ones, with some missing. The sample records 85,000 to 90,000 clones, less than 75% being singletons. Trimming took 5 bases from V and 3 from J; bases not matched to a gene: 9. This CDR3 is 16 amino acids long. In germline, CDR1 is GTSNPN, CDR2 SVGIG (reference sequence). Healthy bone marrow donors made up the donor group. This record comes from a study of cytomegalovirus exposure and HLA in healthy donors. General study points: CMV serostatus was the only immune exposure information that was available. Later on, an analysis tied around 17,000 TCR beta sequences to HLA alleles at 0.05 false discovery rate. The authors later linked a missense DCLRE1C variant to TCR beta V- and J-gene trimming.

This sequence joins TRBV30 and TRBJ2-4, with 11 bases aligning to TRBD2. This sequence originates from a man aged 25 to 45 in good health and CMV-seronegative. Sequencing was carried out using PBMCs. CDR3 protein: CAWASGGQAGKNIQYF. CDR3 bases: TGTGCCTGGGCTAGCGGGGGGCAGGCAGGCAAAAACATTCAGTACTTC.